Below are 18 T cell receptor beta chains sequenced from a single sample in a study of blood T cell repertoires in COVID-19. Clones were sequenced by immunoSEQ multiplex PCR, and TCRdb holds only the in-frame ones, with some missing. The table lists around 300,000 clones, roughly 90% of them singletons. Material for sequencing was peripheral blood. Receptor source: a woman aged 25 to 39 with active or convalescent COVID-19.

This clone was seen just once. The chain recombines TRBV20-1 with TRBJ1-1, with D tentatively TRBD1 (6 bases). Germline V gene sequence: CDR1 DFQATT, CDR2 SNEGSKA (reference sequence). This CDR3 has 11 residues. The CDR3 DNA sequence: TGCACCGTACAGGGATACACTGAAGCTTTCTTT. It encodes CTVQGYTEAFF.

The V call is TRBV19, the J call TRBJ2-6, with TRBD1 identical over 9 bases. Germline CDR1 is LNHDA and CDR2 is SQIVND (reference sequence). The CDR3 has 17 residues. Trimming at V came to 6 bases and at J to 4 bases, leaving 10 bases not matched to a gene. The CDR3 sequence: CASSPDRGRGGANVLTF. CDR3 in DNA: TGTGCCAGTAGCCCGGACAGGGGACGTGGAGGGGCCAACGTCCTGACTTTC.

The chain links TRBV6-2 or TRBV6-3 to TRBJ1-1, with 7 bases lining up with TRBD1. Germline values: CDR1 MNHEY, CDR2 SVGEGT. V shed 6 bases, J shed 2 bases, and the junction held 6 bases outside the gene matches. CDR3 length: 14 residues. CDR3 in DNA: TGTGCCAGCAGCTCGGGACAGCCTAACACTGAAGCTTTCTTT. This sequence encodes CASSSGQPNTEAFF.

This rearrangement joins TRBV14 to TRBJ2-2; TRBD2 matches at 7 bases. The CDR3 runs to 17 residues. The V segment lost 4 bases and the J segment 4 bases; nucleotides outside the gene matches: 12. CDR1 SGHDN and CDR2 FVKESK come from the germline V gene. CDR3 residues: CASSPWRSGVITGELFF. The DNA of the CDR3 is TGTGCCAGCAGCCCCTGGCGCAGCGGGGTCATCACCGGGGAGCTGTTTTTT.

This clone has a single count. V is TRBV6-5 and J is TRBJ1-2; possible D gene TRBD1, 5 bases. This CDR3 contains 12 residues. V was trimmed by 6 bases and J by 7 bases, leaving 12 bases between them. Germline loops: CDR1 MNHEY, CDR2 SVGAGI. This CDR3 is CASRETELGYTF. In nucleotides, the CDR3 is TGTGCCAGCAGAGAGACAGAACTTGGCTACACCTTC.

This chain joins TRBV5-6 and TRBJ1-4; D gene uncertain. Trimming removed 0 bases at V and 3 bases at J, with 15 bases between. The CDR3 extends over 17 amino acids. CDR1 and CDR2 from the germline V gene are SGHDT and YYEEEE. CDR3 nucleotide sequence: TGTGCCAGCAGCTTGGTGACGGCTCAAGCGGCTAATGAAAAACTGTTTTTT. Translated: CASSLVTAQAANEKLFF.

This clone was observed a few times. The sample holds other DNA sequences that translate to the same CDR3. The chain recombines TRBV5-1 with TRBJ1-1, with unresolved D. The germline V gene encodes CDR1 SGHRS and CDR2 YFSETQ. The V end lost 1 base, the J end lost 3 bases, and 7 bases lay between the germline ends. This CDR3 comprises 13 residues. CDR3 bases: TGCGCCAGCAGCTTGAAACTCGACACTGAAGCTTTCTTT. It translates to CASSLKLDTEAFF.

This chain connects TRBV5-1 to TRBJ1-2, with D perhaps TRBD1 (6 bases). CDR1 and CDR2 from the germline V gene are SGHRS and YFSETQ. CDR3 size: 12 residues. V dropped 4 bases and J dropped 8 bases, with 12 bases sitting between them. The CDR3 loop reads CASSEYRVGYTF. CDR3 DNA sequence: TGCGCCAGCAGCGAGTACAGGGTGGGCTACACCTTC.

Only a few counts were recorded for this clone. This chain joins TRBV15 and TRBJ2-7; TRBD2 matches 7 bases. The CDR3 totals 16 residues. V shed 0 bases, J shed 1 base, and the junction held 6 bases outside the gene matches. From germline, CDR1 is LNHNV and CDR2 YYDKDF (reference sequence). The CDR3 region has the DNA TGTGCCACCAGCAGAGATGTAAGCGGGGTGTCCTACGAGCAGTACTTC. Its translation is CATSRDVSGVSYEQYF.

The chain employs TRBV3-1 (or the pseudogene TRBV3-2) and TRBJ1-3; D remains unclear. The germline V gene encodes CDR1 LGHDT and CDR2 YNNKEL (reference sequence). V gave up 4 bases and J gave up 0 bases, with 10 bases separating them. The CDR3 is 15 amino acids. CDR3 protein: CASSPGELSGNTIYF. CDR3 nucleotides: TGTGCCAGCAGCCCCGGGGAGCTCTCTGGAAACACCATATATTTT.

This clone was picked up one time. The gene calls are TRBV5-1 and TRBJ1-6; 10 nucleotides agree with TRBD1. Germline loops: CDR1 SGHRS, CDR2 YFSETQ. J gave up 7 bases and V 0 bases, and 4 bases lay outside the gene matches. The CDR3 totals 16 residues. CDR3 DNA: TGCGCCAGCAGCTTGGAGGGACAGGGGACCAATTCACCCCTCCACTTT. This gives the protein CASSLEGQGTNSPLHF.

Points on this clone: This same CDR3 is encoded by further DNA sequences in the sample. The rearrangement uses TRBV19 and TRBJ1-6, with D possibly matching TRBD1 (6 bases). The CDR3 is made up of 14 amino acids. The ends were cut back, 6 bases at V and 5 bases at J, with 11 bases in the middle. The V gene's germline CDR1 is LNHDA and CDR2 SQIVND (reference sequence). CDR3 DNA sequence: TGTGCCAGTAGCACCACAGGGAATAATTCACCCCTCCACTTT. Translating it yields CASSTTGNNSPLHF.

Only one count was recorded for this clone. This specimen includes other DNA sequences encoding the same CDR3. The chain's CDR3 is CASSLLQNYGYTF. The CDR3 DNA sequence: TGTGCCAGCAGTTTATTACAGAACTATGGCTACACCTTC. The chain links TRBV12-3 or TRBV12-4 to TRBJ1-2; D gene unclear. There are 13 residues in the CDR3. V lost 2 bases and J 2 bases, leaving 6 bases between the germline ends.

The chain combines TRBV27 with TRBJ1-2, with no clear D. CDR1 is MNHEY, CDR2 SMNVEV, per germline (reference sequence). V was trimmed by 1 base and J by 7 bases, leaving 13 bases between them. The CDR3 is made up of 14 amino acids. The CDR3 region has the DNA TGTGCCAGCAGTTTATTGTCCGGGTCCGGTGGCTACACCTTC. Its translation: CASSLLSGSGGYTF.

This chain uses TRBV24-1 with TRBJ2-2; TRBD1 agrees at 10 bases. The CDR3 totals 15 residues. V dropped 12 bases and J dropped 3; count of bases not matched to a gene: 9. In germline, CDR1 is KGHDR, CDR2 SFDVKD. The CDR3 spells CASRAGTGDTGELFF. The CDR3 DNA is TGTGCCTCCCGAGCCGGGACAGGGGACACCGGGGAGCTGTTTTTT.

This clone was picked up a small number of times. One end of the junction fails to match germline, which may point to a read error. The chain is built from TRBV6-5 and TRBJ1-2; TRBD1 matches 7 bases. The CDR3 is made up of 12 amino acids. Germline CDR1 MNHEY, CDR2 SVGAGI. The CDR3 DNA sequence: TGTGCCTGCAGAGGACAGGCATATGGCTACACCTTC. Translation: CACRGQAYGYTF.

This chain uses TRBV9 with TRBJ1-1; TRBD1 agrees at 9 bases. The germline V gene has CDR1 SGDLS and CDR2 YYNGEE. The CDR3 runs to 14 residues. The trim removed 3 bases at V and 7 bases at J, leaving 7 bases unmatched. The CDR3: CASSALQGAGEAFF. CDR3 in DNA: TGTGCCAGCAGCGCCCTACAGGGGGCAGGTGAAGCTTTCTTT.

The chain is built from TRBV7-2 and TRBJ1-5, with D possibly matching TRBD1 (6 bases). The CDR3 is 15 amino acids. Germline V gives CDR1 SGHTA, CDR2 FQGNSA. V was shortened by 6 bases and J by 1 base, with 13 bases between the two germline ends. Written as DNA, the CDR3 is TGTGCCAGCAGTTCTCATCAGGGGAGCAATCAGCCCCAGCATTTT. It translates to CASSSHQGSNQPQHF.